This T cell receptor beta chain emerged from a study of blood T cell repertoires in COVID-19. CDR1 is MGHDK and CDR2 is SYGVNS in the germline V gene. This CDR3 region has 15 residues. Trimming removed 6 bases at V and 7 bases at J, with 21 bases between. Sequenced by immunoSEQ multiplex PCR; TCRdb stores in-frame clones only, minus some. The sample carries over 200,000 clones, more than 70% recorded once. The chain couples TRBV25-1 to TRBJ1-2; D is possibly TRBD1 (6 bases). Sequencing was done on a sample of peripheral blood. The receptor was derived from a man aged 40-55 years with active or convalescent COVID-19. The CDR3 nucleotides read TGTGCCAGCAGCTCTCCGGGCAGGGGAGTCTCTGGCTACACCTTC. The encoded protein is CASSSPGRGVSGYTF.